Listed below are T cell receptor beta chains from one sample, sequenced in a study of T-cell reconstitution after alpha-beta-depleted transplantation in children. From the PCR reads, TCRdb called clonotypes with MiXCR, one entry per CDR3 protein. The profile shows some 290,000 distinct CDR3 sequences, more than 20% of them singletons. The starting material was PBMCs, mostly from graft donor cells, obtained 180 days after TCRalphabeta/CD19-depleted stem cell transplant. Every receptor here comes from a male patient younger than 18 who had a stem cell transplant for acute lymphoblastic leukemia, so the T cells may come from the graft donor. The CDR3 runs from the conserved cysteine through the conserved F or W. Fields, in order: clone size, V gene, J gene, D gene, CDR3 DNA, CDR3 protein. The D gene is left open where the match is weak. Some rows have no size entry. The others give once, few or many, or a class for an expanded clone.

clone_size: few; v_call: TRBV5-5; j_call: TRBJ1-2; d_call: .; cdr3_nt: TGTGCCAGCAGCATAACGGACAGCTATGGCTACACCTTC; cdr3_aa: CASSITDSYGYTF
clone_size: .; v_call: TRBV20-1; j_call: TRBJ2-3; d_call: .; cdr3_nt: TGCAGCTCCCTCCGGGTCGTCTTCACAGATACGCAGTATTTT; cdr3_aa: CSSLRVVFTDTQYF
clone_size: few; v_call: TRBV27; j_call: TRBJ1-6; d_call: .; cdr3_nt: TGTGCCAGCAGAAGGGGCCCCTCGGGAGATTCACCCCTCCACTTT; cdr3_aa: CASRRGPSGDSPLHF
clone_size: .; v_call: TRBV4-2; j_call: TRBJ1-5; d_call: .; cdr3_nt: TGTGCCAGCAGCCAAGTAATACAGGAATATAGCAATCAGCCCCAGCATTTT; cdr3_aa: CASSQVIQEYSNQPQHF
clone_size: few; v_call: TRBV7-9; j_call: TRBJ2-1; d_call: TRBD2; cdr3_nt: TGTGCCAGCAGCTCCGGCGTCCTAGCGGGAGGGAACAATGAGCAGTTCTTC; cdr3_aa: CASSSGVLAGGNNEQFF
clone_size: few; v_call: TRBV4-2; j_call: TRBJ2-1; d_call: TRBD2; cdr3_nt: TGTGCCAGCAGCCAAGACGGCCTAGCGGAATACAATGAGCAGTTCTTC; cdr3_aa: CASSQDGLAEYNEQFF
clone_size: .; v_call: TRBV27; j_call: TRBJ1-2; d_call: .; cdr3_nt: TGTGCCAGCAGTTTTACCCAATTCTATGGCTACACCTTC; cdr3_aa: CASSFTQFYGYTF
clone_size: .; v_call: TRBV7-6; j_call: TRBJ2-7; d_call: .; cdr3_nt: TGTGCCAGCAGCCCTGACACGGCCTACGAGCAGTACTTC; cdr3_aa: CASSPDTAYEQYF
clone_size: few; v_call: TRBV4-1; j_call: TRBJ2-1; d_call: .; cdr3_nt: TGCGCCAGCAGCCGGTTTAGTAGTTACAATGAGCAGTTCTTC; cdr3_aa: CASSRFSSYNEQFF
clone_size: .; v_call: TRBV5-1; j_call: TRBJ2-7; d_call: .; cdr3_nt: TGCGTCAGCAGCTTATCGAGCTCCTACGAGCAGTACTTC; cdr3_aa: CVSSLSSSYEQYF
clone_size: .; v_call: TRBV18; j_call: TRBJ1-5; d_call: TRBD1; cdr3_nt: TGTGCCAGCTCACCACGATCGGACAGGGTGCTCTATAGCAATCAGCCCCAGCATTTT; cdr3_aa: CASSPRSDRVLYSNQPQHF
clone_size: .; v_call: TRBV7-3; j_call: TRBJ2-1; d_call: .; cdr3_nt: TGTGCCAGCAGCTTAAGACTCAGGACAGGGACTAGTGTTCATGAGCAGTTCTTC; cdr3_aa: CASSLRLRTGTSVHEQFF
clone_size: .; v_call: TRBV6-5; j_call: TRBJ2-7; d_call: TRBD2; cdr3_nt: TGTGCCAGCAGTTACGGGACTAGCGGGAGCGCTTTGGAGCAGTACTTC; cdr3_aa: CASSYGTSGSALEQYF
clone_size: .; v_call: TRBV4-1; j_call: TRBJ2-7; d_call: TRBD2; cdr3_nt: TGCGCCAGCAGCTCGCGACTAGCTTTCTACGAGCAGTACTTC; cdr3_aa: CASSSRLAFYEQYF
clone_size: few; v_call: TRBV29-1; j_call: TRBJ2-1; d_call: TRBD2; cdr3_nt: TGCAGCGTTCAGACTAGCGGGAAAGAGCAGTTCTTC; cdr3_aa: CSVQTSGKEQFF
clone_size: .; v_call: TRBV24-1; j_call: TRBJ2-5; d_call: .; cdr3_nt: TGTGCCACCAGTGATCCCCGGGACACCCAAGAGACCCAGTACTTC; cdr3_aa: CATSDPRDTQETQYF
clone_size: .; v_call: TRBV20-1; j_call: TRBJ2-1; d_call: .; cdr3_nt: TGCAGTGCTAGATTGGATTTCAACAATGAGCAGTTCTTC; cdr3_aa: CSARLDFNNEQFF
clone_size: .; v_call: TRBV5-1; j_call: TRBJ2-7; d_call: TRBD2; cdr3_nt: TGCGCCAGCAGCTTGAGGCCGAAAAGGGGGGCGAGCGGGAGAGGGAACGAGCAGTACTTC; cdr3_aa: CASSLRPKRGASGRGNEQYF
clone_size: .; v_call: TRBV27; j_call: TRBJ2-7; d_call: .; cdr3_nt: TGTGCCAGCAGTTTATCGGTTAGGGGTGGGGAGCAGTACTTC; cdr3_aa: CASSLSVRGGEQYF
clone_size: .; v_call: TRBV4-1; j_call: TRBJ1-1; d_call: .; cdr3_nt: TGCGCCAGTAGCAAAAGTCGGGGGACGCGAGACACTGAAGCTTTCTTT; cdr3_aa: CASSKSRGTRDTEAFF
clone_size: .; v_call: TRBV7-3; j_call: TRBJ2-1; d_call: .; cdr3_nt: TGTGCCAGCTCCGGTCTCTCCAATGAGCAGTTCTTC; cdr3_aa: CASSGLSNEQFF
clone_size: few; v_call: TRBV12-3/TRBV12-4; j_call: TRBJ1-2; d_call: .; cdr3_nt: TGTGCCAGCACTTTGACGGGGACCAACTATGGCTACACCTTC; cdr3_aa: CASTLTGTNYGYTF
clone_size: .; v_call: TRBV29-1; j_call: TRBJ2-4; d_call: TRBD2; cdr3_nt: TGCAGCGTTACCCGTCCTGAAAGGACTAGCGGGAAGGGAAACATTCAGTACTTC; cdr3_aa: CSVTRPERTSGKGNIQYF
clone_size: few; v_call: TRBV3-1; j_call: TRBJ2-7; d_call: TRBD2; cdr3_nt: TGTGCCAGCAGCAACCTAGCGGGTACCTACGAGCAGTACTTC; cdr3_aa: CASSNLAGTYEQYF
clone_size: few; v_call: TRBV28; j_call: TRBJ2-4; d_call: TRBD1; cdr3_nt: TGTGCCAGCAGTTTGGGGGACAGGGTTACAAACATTCAGTACTTC; cdr3_aa: CASSLGDRVTNIQYF
clone_size: .; v_call: TRBV7-9; j_call: TRBJ1-5; d_call: .; cdr3_nt: TGTGCCAGCGACCGTAGCAATCAGCCCCAGCATTTT; cdr3_aa: CASDRSNQPQHF
clone_size: few; v_call: TRBV12-3/TRBV12-4; j_call: TRBJ2-7; d_call: TRBD2; cdr3_nt: TGTGCCAGCAGTTTGAGGACTAGCGGGCTCTTCCCCGGCGAGCAGTACTTC; cdr3_aa: CASSLRTSGLFPGEQYF
clone_size: .; v_call: TRBV24-1; j_call: TRBJ1-2; d_call: .; cdr3_nt: TGTGCCACCAGTGATTTGCGGAGGGGCGGCGGCTACACCTTC; cdr3_aa: CATSDLRRGGGYTF
clone_size: few; v_call: TRBV27; j_call: TRBJ2-4; d_call: .; cdr3_nt: TGTGCCAGCAGTTTACAGGGAGGCAAAAACATTCAGTACTTC; cdr3_aa: CASSLQGGKNIQYF
clone_size: .; v_call: TRBV18; j_call: TRBJ2-7; d_call: .; cdr3_nt: TGTGCCAGCTCACCACCACGGAGGGCCCCGCCCTACGAGCAGTACTTC; cdr3_aa: CASSPPRRAPPYEQYF
clone_size: .; v_call: TRBV12-5; j_call: TRBJ1-1; d_call: .; cdr3_nt: TGTGCTAGTGGTTTCGGGGACACTGAAGCTTTCTTT; cdr3_aa: CASGFGDTEAFF
clone_size: few; v_call: TRBV15; j_call: TRBJ2-2; d_call: TRBD2; cdr3_nt: TGTGCCACCAGCAGAGGATGGACTAGCGGGAGAAAGGGGCTGAACACCGGGGAGCTGTTTTTT; cdr3_aa: CATSRGWTSGRKGLNTGELFF
clone_size: few; v_call: TRBV20-1; j_call: TRBJ2-1; d_call: .; cdr3_nt: TGCAGTGTTAAGGGGCTGTACAATGAGCAGTTCTTC; cdr3_aa: CSVKGLYNEQFF
clone_size: few; v_call: TRBV25-1; j_call: TRBJ1-1; d_call: .; cdr3_nt: TGTGCCAGTCCTAAAAAGGGGAAAGGGGACACTGAAGCTTTCTTT; cdr3_aa: CASPKKGKGDTEAFF
clone_size: few; v_call: TRBV24-1; j_call: TRBJ2-3; d_call: .; cdr3_nt: TGTGCCACCAGGTTCGGGGCAACAGATACGCAGTATTTT; cdr3_aa: CATRFGATDTQYF
clone_size: .; v_call: TRBV27; j_call: TRBJ2-4; d_call: .; cdr3_nt: TGTGCCAGCAGTTTTGTGGGGTTAGGGTCGGCCAAAAACATTCAGTACTTC; cdr3_aa: CASSFVGLGSAKNIQYF
clone_size: few; v_call: TRBV6-5; j_call: TRBJ2-2; d_call: .; cdr3_nt: TGTGCCAGCAGTTACACCCCCAGGGGGGAGCTGTTTTTT; cdr3_aa: CASSYTPRGELFF
clone_size: .; v_call: TRBV3-1; j_call: TRBJ2-7; d_call: .; cdr3_nt: TGTGCCAGCAGCCGAACTCTCTCCTACGAGCAGTACTTC; cdr3_aa: CASSRTLSYEQYF
clone_size: .; v_call: TRBV2; j_call: TRBJ2-3; d_call: .; cdr3_nt: TGTGCCAGCAGTGATGTTCCCCCCGAGAGGGATACGCAGTATTTT; cdr3_aa: CASSDVPPERDTQYF
clone_size: .; v_call: TRBV7-8; j_call: TRBJ2-2; d_call: .; cdr3_nt: TGTGCCAGCAGCTTTTGGGTCACCGGGGAGCTGTTTTTT; cdr3_aa: CASSFWVTGELFF